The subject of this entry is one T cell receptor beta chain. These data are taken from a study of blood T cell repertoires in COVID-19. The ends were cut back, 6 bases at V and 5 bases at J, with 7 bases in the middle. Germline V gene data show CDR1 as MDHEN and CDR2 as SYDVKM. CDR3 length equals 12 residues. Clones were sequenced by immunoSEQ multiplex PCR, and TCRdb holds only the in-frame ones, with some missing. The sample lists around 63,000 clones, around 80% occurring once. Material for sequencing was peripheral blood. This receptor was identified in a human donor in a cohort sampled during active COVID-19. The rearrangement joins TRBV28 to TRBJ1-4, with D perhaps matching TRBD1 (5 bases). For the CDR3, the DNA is TGTGCCAGCAGACAGGTGAATGAAAAACTGTTTTTT. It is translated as CASRQVNEKLFF.